This TCR beta chain appears in the sequencing data of a study of neurological immune-mediated disorders. One entry per CDR3 protein results from TCRdb running MiXCR on the 5' RACE reads. Of under 75,000 distinct CDR3 sequences listed, 3% to 4% are singletons. The CDR3 runs to 13 residues. V shed 1 base and J shed 5 bases, with 9 bases lying between them. CDR1 is DFQATT and CDR2 is SNEGSKA in the germline V gene (reference sequence). This clonotype has ten or more counts. This sequence was found in a woman aged 60 to 75 with multiple sclerosis. The sequenced sample was PBMCs. The gene calls are TRBV20-1 and TRBJ1-5; possible D gene TRBD1, 5 bases. This CDR3 reads CSARGDFDQPQHF. The CDR3 DNA reads as TGCAGTGCTAGAGGGGACTTCGATCAGCCCCAGCATTTT.